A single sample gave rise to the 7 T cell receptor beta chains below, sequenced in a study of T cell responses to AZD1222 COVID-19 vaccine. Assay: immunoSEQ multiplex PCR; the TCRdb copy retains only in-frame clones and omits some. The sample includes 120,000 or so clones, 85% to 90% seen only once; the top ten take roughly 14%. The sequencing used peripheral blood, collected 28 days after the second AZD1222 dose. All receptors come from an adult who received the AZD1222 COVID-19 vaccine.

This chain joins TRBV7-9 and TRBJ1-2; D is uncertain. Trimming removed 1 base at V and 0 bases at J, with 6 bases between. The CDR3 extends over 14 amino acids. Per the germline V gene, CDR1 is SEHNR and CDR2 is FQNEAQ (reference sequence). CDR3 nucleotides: TGTGCCAGCAGCTTAGGCTGGACTAACTATGGCTACACCTTC. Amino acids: CASSLGWTNYGYTF. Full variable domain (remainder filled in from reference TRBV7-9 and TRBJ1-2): DTGVSQNPRHKITKRGQNVTFRCDPISEHNRLYWYRQTLGQGPEFLTYFQNEAQLEKSRLLSDRFSAERPKGSFSTLEIQRTEQGDSAMYLCASSLGWTNYGYTFGSGTRLTVV.

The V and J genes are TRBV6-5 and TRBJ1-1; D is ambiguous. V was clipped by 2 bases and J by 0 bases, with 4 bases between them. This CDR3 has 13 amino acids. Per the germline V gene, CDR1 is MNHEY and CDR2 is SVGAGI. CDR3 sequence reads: CASSYAVNTEAFF. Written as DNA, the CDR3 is TGTGCCAGCAGTTACGCTGTGAACACTGAAGCTTTCTTT.

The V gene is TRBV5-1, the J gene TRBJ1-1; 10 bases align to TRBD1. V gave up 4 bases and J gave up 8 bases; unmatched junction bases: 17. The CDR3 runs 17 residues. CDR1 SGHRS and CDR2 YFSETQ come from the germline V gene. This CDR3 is CASSPGPMTGGTGEAFF. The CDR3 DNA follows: TGCGCCAGCAGCCCCGGTCCCATGACAGGGGGCACTGGAGAAGCTTTCTTT.

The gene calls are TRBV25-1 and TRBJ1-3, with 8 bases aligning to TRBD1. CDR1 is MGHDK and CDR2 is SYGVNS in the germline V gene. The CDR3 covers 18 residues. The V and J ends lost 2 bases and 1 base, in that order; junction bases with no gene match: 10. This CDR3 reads CASSEPLTGALSGNTIYF. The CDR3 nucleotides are TGTGCCAGCAGTGAACCATTGACAGGGGCCCTTTCTGGAAACACCATATATTTT.

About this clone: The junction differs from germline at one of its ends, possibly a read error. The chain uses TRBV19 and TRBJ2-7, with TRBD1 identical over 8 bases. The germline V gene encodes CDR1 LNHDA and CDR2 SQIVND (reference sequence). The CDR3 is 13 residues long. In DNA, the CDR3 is TGTGCCAGTAGTAGGGACAGGAATTACGAGCAGCACTTC. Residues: CASSRDRNYEQHF.

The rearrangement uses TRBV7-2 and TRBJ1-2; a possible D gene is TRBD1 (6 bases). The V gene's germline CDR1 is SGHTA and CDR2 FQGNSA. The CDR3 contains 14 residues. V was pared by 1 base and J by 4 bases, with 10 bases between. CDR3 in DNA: TGTGCCAGCAGCTTAGGGACAGAACCCTATGGCTACACCTTC. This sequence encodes CASSLGTEPYGYTF.

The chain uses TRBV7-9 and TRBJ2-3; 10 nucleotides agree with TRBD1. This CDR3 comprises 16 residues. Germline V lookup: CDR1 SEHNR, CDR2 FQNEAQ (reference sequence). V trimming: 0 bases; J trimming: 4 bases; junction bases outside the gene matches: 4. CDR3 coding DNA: TGTGCCAGCAGCTTAGCCGGGACAGGGGTTTCAGATACGCAGTATTTT. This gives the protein CASSLAGTGVSDTQYF.